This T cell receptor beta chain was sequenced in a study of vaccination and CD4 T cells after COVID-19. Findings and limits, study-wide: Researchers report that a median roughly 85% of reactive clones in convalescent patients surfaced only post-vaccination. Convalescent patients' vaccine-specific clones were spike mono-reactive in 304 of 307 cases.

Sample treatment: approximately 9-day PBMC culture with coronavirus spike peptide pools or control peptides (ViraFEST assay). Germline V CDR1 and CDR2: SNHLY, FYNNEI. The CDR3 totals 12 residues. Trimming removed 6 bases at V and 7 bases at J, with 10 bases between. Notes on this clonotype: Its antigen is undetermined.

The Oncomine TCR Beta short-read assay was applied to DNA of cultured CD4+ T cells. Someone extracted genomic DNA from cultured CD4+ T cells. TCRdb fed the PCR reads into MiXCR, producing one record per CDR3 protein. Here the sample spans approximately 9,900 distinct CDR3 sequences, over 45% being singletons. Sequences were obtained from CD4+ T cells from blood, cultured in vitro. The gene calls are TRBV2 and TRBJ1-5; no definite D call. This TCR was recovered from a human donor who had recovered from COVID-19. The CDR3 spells CASSDLKQPQHF. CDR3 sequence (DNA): TGTGCCAGCAGCGATCTCAAGCAGCCCCAGCATTTT.